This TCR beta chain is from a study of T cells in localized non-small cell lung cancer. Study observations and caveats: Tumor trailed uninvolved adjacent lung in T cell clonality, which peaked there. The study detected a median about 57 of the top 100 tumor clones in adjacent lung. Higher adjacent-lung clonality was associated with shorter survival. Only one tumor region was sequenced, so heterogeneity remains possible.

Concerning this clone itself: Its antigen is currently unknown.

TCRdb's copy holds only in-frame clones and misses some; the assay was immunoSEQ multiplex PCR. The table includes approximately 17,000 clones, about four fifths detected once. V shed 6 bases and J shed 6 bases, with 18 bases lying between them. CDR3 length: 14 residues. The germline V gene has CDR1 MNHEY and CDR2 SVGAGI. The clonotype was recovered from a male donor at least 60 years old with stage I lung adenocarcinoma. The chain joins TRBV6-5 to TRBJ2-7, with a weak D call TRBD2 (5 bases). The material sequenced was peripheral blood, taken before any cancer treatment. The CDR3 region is CASRGSGLTGEQYF. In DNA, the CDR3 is TGTGCCAGCAGAGGGAGCGGCCTGACCGGCGAGCAGTACTTC.